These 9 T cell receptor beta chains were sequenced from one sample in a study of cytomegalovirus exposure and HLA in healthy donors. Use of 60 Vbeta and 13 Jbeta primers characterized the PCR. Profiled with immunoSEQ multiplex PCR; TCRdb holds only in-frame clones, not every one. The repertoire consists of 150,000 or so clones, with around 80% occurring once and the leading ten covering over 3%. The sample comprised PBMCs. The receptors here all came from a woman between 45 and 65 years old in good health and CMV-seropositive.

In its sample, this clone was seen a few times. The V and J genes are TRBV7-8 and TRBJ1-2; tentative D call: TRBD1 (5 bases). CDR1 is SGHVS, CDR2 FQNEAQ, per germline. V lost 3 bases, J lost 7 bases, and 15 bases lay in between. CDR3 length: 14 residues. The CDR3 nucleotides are TGTGCCAGCAGCTTCCTCGAAAGGGGATCTGGCTACACCTTC. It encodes CASSFLERGSGYTF. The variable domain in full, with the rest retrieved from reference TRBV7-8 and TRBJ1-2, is GAGVSQSPRYKVAKRGQDVALRCDPISGHVSLFWYQQALGQGPEFLTYFQNEAQLDKSGLPSDRFFAERPEGSVSTLKIQRTQQEDSAVYLCASSFLERGSGYTFGSGTRLTVV.

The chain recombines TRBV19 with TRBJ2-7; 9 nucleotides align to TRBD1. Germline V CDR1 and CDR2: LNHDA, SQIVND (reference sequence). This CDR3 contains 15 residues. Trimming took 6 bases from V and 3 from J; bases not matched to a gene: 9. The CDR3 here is CASSPGQGARYEQYF. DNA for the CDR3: TGTGCCAGTAGCCCGGGACAGGGAGCCCGCTACGAGCAGTACTTC.

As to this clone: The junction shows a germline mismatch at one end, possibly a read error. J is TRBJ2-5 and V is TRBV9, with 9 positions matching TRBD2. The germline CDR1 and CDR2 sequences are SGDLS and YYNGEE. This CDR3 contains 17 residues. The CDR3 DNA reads TGTGCCAGCAGCGTATCGGGGTGGCTAGCGGGAAAAGAGGCCCAGTACTTC. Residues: CASSVSGWLAGKEAQYF. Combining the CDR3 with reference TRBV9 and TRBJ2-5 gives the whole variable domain DSGVTQTPKHLITATGQRVTLRCSPRSGDLSVYWYQQSLDQGLQFLIQYYNGEERAKGNILERFSAQQFPDLHSELNLSSLELGDSALYFCASSVSGWLAGKEAQYFGPGTRLLVL.

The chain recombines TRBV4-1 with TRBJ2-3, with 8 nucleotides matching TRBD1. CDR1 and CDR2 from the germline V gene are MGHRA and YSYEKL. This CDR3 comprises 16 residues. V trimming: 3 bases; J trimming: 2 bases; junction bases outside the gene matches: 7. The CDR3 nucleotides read TGCGCCAGCAGCCACTACTTGGGACAGGACACAGATACGCAGTATTTT. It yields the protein CASSHYLGQDTDTQYF.

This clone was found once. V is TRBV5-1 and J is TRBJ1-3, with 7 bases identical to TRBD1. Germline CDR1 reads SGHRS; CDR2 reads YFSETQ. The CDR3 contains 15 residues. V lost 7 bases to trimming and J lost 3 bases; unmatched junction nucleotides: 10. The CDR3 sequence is CASSRDRAGGNTIYF. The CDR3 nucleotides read TGCGCCAGCTCCCGAGACAGGGCGGGTGGAAACACCATATATTTT.

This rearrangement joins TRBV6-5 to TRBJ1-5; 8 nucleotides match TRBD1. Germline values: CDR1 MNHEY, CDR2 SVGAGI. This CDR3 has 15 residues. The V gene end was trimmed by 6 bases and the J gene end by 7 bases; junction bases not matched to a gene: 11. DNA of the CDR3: TGTGCCAGCAGGACCAGAGGACAGGGTAGCCAGCCCCAGCATTTT. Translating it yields CASRTRGQGSQPQHF.

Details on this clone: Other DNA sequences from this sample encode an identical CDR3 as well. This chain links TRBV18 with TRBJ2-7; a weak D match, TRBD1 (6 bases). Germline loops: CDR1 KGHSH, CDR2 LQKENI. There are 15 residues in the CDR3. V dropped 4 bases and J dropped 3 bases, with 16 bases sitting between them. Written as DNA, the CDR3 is TGTGCCAGCTCACGAACCCTACAGGGAAACTACGAGCAGTACTTC. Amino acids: CASSRTLQGNYEQYF.

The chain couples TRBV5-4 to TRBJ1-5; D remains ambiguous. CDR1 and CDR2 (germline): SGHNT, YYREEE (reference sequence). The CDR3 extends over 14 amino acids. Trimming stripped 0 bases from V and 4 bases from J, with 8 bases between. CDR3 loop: CASSLAPQNQPQHF. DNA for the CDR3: TGTGCCAGCAGCTTGGCCCCGCAGAATCAGCCCCAGCATTTT. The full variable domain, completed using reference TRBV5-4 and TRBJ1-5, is ETGVTQSPTHLIKTRGQQVTLRCSSQSGHNTVSWYQQALGQGPQFIFQYYREEENGRGNFPPRFSGLQFPNYSSELNVNALELDDSALYLCASSLAPQNQPQHFGDGTRLSIL.

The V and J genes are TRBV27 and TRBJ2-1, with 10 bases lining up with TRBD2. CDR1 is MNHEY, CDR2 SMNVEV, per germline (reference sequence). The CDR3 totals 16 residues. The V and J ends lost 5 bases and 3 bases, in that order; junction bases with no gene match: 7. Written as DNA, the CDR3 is TGTGCCAGCAGTCCGGGACTAGCGAAGAACTACAATGAGCAGTTCTTC. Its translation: CASSPGLAKNYNEQFF.